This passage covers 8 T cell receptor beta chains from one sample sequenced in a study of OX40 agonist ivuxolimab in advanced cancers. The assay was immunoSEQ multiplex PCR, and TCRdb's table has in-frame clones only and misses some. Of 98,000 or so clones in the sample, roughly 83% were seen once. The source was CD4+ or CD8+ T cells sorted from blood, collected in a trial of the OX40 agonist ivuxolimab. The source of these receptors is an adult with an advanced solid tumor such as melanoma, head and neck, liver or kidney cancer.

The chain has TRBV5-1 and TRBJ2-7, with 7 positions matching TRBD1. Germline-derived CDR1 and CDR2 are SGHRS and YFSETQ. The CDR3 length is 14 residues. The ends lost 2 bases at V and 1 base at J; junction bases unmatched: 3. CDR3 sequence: CASSFGDRSYEQYF. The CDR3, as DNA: TGCGCCAGCAGCTTTGGGGACAGATCCTACGAGCAGTACTTC.

CDR3 nucleotides: TGTGCCAGCAGCTCGCCCGTCCGGGGCCAAGAGACCCAGTACTTC. This translates into CASSSPVRGQETQYF. The chain carries TRBV5-4 and TRBJ2-5; D may be TRBD2 (5 bases). The V end lost 3 bases, the J end lost 1 base, and 13 bases lay between the germline ends. Per germline, CDR1 SGHNT and CDR2 YYREEE (reference sequence). The CDR3 extends over 15 amino acids. Full variable domain (remainder filled in from reference TRBV5-4 and TRBJ2-5): ETGVTQSPTHLIKTRGQQVTLRCSSQSGHNTVSWYQQALGQGPQFIFQYYREEENGRGNFPPRFSGLQFPNYSSELNVNALELDDSALYLCASSSPVRGQETQYFGPGTRLLVL.

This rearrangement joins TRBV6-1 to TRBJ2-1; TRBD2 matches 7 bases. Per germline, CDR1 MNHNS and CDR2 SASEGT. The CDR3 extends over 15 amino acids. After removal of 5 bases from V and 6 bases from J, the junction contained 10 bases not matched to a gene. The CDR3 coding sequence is TGTGCCAGCAGTCTAGGGGCTGGGGGGGGCAATGAGCAGTTCTTC. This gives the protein CASSLGAGGGNEQFF.

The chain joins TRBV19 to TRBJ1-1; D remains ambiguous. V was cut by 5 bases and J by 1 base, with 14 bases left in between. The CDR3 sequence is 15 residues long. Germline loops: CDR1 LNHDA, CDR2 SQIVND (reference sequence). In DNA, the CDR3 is TGTGCCAGTAGTTTGAGAGACATTCCGAACACTGAAGCTTTCTTT. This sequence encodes CASSLRDIPNTEAFF. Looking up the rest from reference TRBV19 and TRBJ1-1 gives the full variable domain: DGGITQSPKYLFRKEGQNVTLSCEQNLNHDAMYWYRQDPGQGLRLIYYSQIVNDFQKGDIAEGYSVSREKKESFPLTVTSAQKNPTAFYLCASSLRDIPNTEAFFGQGTRLTVV.

Here the CDR3 DNA reads TGTGCCAGCAGTGAATTCCGCCAGGAAAGAGAGACCCAGTACTTC. Residues: CASSEFRQERETQYF. V is TRBV6-1 and J is TRBJ2-5; D is uncertain. The CDR3 spans 15 residues. The V gene lost 2 bases and the J gene lost 4 bases, with 14 bases spanning the gap. CDR1 and CDR2 from the germline V gene are MNHNS and SASEGT.

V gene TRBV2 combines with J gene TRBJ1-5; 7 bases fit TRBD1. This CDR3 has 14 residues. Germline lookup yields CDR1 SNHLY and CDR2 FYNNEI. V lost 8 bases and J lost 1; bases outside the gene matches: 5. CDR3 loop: CASGRGQSNQPQHF. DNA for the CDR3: TGTGCCAGCGGGAGGGGACAGAGCAATCAGCCCCAGCATTTT.

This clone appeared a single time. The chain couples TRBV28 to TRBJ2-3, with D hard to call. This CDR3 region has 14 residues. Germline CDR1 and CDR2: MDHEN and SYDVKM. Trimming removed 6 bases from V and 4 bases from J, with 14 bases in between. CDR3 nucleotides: TGTGCCAGCAGCCCCGGCGGAGCAGCAGATACGCAGTATTTT. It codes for CASSPGGAADTQYF.

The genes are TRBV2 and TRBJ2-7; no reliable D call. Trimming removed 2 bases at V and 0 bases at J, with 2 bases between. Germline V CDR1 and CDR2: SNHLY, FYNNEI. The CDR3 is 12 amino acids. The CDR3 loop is CASSESSYEQYF. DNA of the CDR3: TGTGCCAGCAGTGAAAGCTCCTACGAGCAGTACTTC.